The sample holds many counts of the clone carrying this T cell receptor (beta chain). Its antigen is not identified. Via MiXCR, TCRdb re-called the reads, giving one row per CDR3 protein. The table records about 310,000 distinct CDR3 sequences, around a quarter of them present only once. CDR1 and CDR2 from the germline V gene are SGHNT and YENEEA. Trimming cost V 5 bases and J 4 bases, with 10 bases left between them. The CDR3 spans 13 residues. These data originate in a study of T cell repertoires in cytomegalovirus infection. About the research overall: Public TCR beta signatures were indicative of both CMV infection and a matching HLA type. Whole-study results and caveats: Accumulated public TCR beta family frequency recognized individuals carrying CMV together with the relevant HLA.

Source: cultured PBMCs, taken from culture after CMV antigen stimulation. The chain employs TRBV11-3 and TRBJ2-3; no clear D. The origin of this receptor is a human donor in good health (CMV status not recorded). Some clones in this sample may be carry-over from other donors' samples. CDR3 amino acids: CASSPSGSDTQYF. The DNA for the CDR3 is TGTGCCAGCAGCCCATCAGGATCAGATACGCAGTATTTT.